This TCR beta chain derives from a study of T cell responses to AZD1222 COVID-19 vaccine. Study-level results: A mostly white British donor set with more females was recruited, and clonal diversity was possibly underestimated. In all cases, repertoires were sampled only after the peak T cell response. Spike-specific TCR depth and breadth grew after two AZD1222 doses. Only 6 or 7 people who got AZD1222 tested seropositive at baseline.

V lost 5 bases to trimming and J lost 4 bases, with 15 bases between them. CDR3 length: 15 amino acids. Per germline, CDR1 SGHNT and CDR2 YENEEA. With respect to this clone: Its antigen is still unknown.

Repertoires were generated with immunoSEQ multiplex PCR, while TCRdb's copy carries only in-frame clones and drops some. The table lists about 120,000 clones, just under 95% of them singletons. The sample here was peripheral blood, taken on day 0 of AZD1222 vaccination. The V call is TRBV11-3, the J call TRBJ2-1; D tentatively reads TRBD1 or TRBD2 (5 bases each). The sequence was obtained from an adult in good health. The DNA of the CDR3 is TGTGCCAGCAGCCCGGTGGGGGACGGATACAATGAGCAGTTCTTC. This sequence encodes CASSPVGDGYNEQFF.